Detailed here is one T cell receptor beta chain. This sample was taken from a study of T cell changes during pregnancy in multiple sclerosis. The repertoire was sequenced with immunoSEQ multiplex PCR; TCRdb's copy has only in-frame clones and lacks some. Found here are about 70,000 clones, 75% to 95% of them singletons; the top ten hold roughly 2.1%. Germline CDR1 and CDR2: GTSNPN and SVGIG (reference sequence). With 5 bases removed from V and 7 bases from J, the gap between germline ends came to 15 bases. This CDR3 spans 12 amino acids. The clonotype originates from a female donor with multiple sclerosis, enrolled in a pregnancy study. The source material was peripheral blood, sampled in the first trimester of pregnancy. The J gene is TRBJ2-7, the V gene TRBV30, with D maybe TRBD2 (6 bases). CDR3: CAWDMGRGEQYF. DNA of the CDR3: TGTGCCTGGGACATGGGCCGGGGGGAGCAGTACTTC.